This TCR beta chain was captured in a study of blood T cell repertoires in COVID-19 (TCRdb year 2020). Background on the whole study: Samples from collaborators originated in the United States, Italy and Spain and spanned both the acute and convalescent phases of COVID-19. The material from the prospective study consisted of cDNA or gDNA derived from T cells, B-cell-depleted T cells, or PBMCs. Deeply sampled blood TCRbeta repertoires from subjects exposed to, actively infected with, or recovered from COVID-19 were included in the dataset. A freely available public database, intended as a resource for researchers studying the immune response to SARS-CoV-2, is where the repertoires were released. The samples were drawn from two sources: the first 160 participants of the ongoing ImmuneRACE study, and over 950 subjects contributed by 6 global collaborators. Nearly every sample came with metadata listing a de-identified subject ID, COVID-19 status, age in years and sex. Where HLA class I and class II types were available, the types were taken from metadata supplied by the sample provider, not from assay-based typing.

The collaborating institutions used their own protocols to collect whole blood in K2EDTA tubes. For TCRbeta analysis, collaborators shipped samples in one of three forms: frozen whole blood, isolated PBMCs, or DNA extracted from either of those sample types. The immunoSEQ Assay, a bias-controlled multiplex PCR, was used to amplify TCRbeta CDR3 regions from genomic DNA. The original methods were these. The number of nucleated cells in each sample was estimated by amplification of reference gene primers within the assay. To quantify the absolute abundance of each unique TCRbeta CDR3 rearrangement, sequence reads were collapsed and filtered. For each sample, productive Simpson clonality was calculated by taking the square root of Simpson's diversity index across productive rearrangements. Not all clones reach the TCRdb copy of this immuneACCESS table, which keeps in-frame sequences only. Checked studies attribute under half of the gap to unresolved V genes and leave the rest unexplained. V and J calls and clone size are as listed in that table; D and trimming were resolved from the DNA. Within this sample are about 250,000 clones, with 79% of them counted one time only. The ten largest make up 3% to 4% of the sample.

CDR1 and CDR2, per the germline V gene (reference sequence), are LNHDA and SQIVND. The CDR3 has 14 amino acids, counting the end cysteine and phenylalanine. The CDR3 DNA has 42 bases and is translated from base 1. V was cut back by 2 bases and J by 3 bases, leaving a gap of 11 bases between them. Broader findings and caveats from the paper: How much clinical and demographic metadata was included differed by source and by participant, and the metadata was provided uncurated.

This clone has just a few counts. Its antigen is not yet known. The sample holds no much larger clone one base away, and base qualities are not on file. This clonotype originated in a woman between 35 and 50 years old with active or convalescent COVID-19. Here the chain combines TRBV19 and TRBJ2-7; TRBD1 is a weak D gene call, 6 bases matching. The sequenced sample consisted of peripheral blood. The nucleotide sequence reads as follows: TGTGCCAGTAGTATATCAGGGGCTCACTACGAGCAGTACTTC. This encodes CASSISGAHYEQYF.